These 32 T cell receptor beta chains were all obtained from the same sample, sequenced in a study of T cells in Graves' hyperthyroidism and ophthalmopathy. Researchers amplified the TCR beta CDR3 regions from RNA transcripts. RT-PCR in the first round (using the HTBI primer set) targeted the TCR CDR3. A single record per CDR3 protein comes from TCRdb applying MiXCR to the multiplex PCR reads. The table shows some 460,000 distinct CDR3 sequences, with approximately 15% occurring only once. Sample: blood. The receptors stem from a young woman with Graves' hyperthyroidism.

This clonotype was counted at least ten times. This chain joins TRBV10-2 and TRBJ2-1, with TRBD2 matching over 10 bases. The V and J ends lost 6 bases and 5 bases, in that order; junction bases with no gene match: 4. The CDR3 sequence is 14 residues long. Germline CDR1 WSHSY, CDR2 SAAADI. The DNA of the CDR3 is TGCGCCAGCAGATTACTAGCGGGGCACAATGAGCAGTTCTTC. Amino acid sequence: CASRLLAGHNEQFF.

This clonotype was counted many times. CDR3 in amino acids: CASSLSASANTGELFF. The CDR3 DNA sequence: TGCGCCAGCAGCTTGTCGGCTAGCGCAAACACCGGGGAGCTGTTTTTT. This rearrangement joins TRBV5-1 to TRBJ2-2, with a possible D match to TRBD2 (6 bases). V was pared by 1 base and J by 2 bases, with 12 bases between. The CDR3 is 16 amino acids. CDR1 is SGHRS, CDR2 YFSETQ, per germline.

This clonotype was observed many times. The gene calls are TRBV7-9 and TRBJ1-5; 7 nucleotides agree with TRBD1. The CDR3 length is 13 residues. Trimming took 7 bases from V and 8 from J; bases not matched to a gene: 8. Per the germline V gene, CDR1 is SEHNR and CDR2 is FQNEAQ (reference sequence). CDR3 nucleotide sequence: TGTGCCAGCAAAGGGGGCCCCCAGGAGCCCCAGCATTTT. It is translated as CASKGGPQEPQHF.

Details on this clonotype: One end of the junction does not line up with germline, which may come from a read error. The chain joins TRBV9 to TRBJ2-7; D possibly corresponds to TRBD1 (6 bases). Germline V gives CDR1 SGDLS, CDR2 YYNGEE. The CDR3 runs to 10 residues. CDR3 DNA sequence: TGTGCCAGCAGCTCCAGGGGATTGCACTTC. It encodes CASSSRGLHF.

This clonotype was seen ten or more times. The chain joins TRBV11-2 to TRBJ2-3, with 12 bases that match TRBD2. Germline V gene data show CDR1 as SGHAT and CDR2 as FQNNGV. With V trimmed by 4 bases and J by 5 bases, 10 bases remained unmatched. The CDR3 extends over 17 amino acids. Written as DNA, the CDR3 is TGTGCCAGCAGCTCCGACCCTGGACTAGCGGGAATAGATACGCAGTATTTT. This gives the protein CASSSDPGLAGIDTQYF.

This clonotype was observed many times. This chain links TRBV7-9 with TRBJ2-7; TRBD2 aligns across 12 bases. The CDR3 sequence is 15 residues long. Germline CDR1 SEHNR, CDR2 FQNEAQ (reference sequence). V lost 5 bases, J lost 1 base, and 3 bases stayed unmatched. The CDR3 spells CASSALAGGSYEQYF. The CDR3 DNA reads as TGTGCCAGCAGCGCCCTAGCGGGAGGGTCCTACGAGCAGTACTTC.

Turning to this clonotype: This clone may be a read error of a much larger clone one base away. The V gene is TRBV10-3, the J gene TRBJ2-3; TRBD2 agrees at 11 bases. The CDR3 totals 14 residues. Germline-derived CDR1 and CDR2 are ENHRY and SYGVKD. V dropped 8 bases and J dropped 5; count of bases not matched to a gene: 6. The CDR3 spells CAILAGGGRDTQYF. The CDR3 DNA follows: TGTGCCATCCTAGCGGGGGGCGGCAGAGATACGCAGTATTTT.

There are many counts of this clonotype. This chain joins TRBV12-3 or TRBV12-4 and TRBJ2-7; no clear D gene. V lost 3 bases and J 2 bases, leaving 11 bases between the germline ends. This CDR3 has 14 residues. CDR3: CASSFFPPPYEQYF. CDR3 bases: TGTGCCAGCAGTTTTTTCCCCCCTCCCTACGAGCAGTACTTC.

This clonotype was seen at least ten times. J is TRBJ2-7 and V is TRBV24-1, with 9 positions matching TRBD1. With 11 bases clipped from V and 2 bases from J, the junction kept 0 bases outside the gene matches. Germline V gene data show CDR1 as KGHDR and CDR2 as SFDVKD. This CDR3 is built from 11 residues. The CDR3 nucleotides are TGTGCCAGACAGGGGGCCTACGAGCAGTACTTC. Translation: CARQGAYEQYF.

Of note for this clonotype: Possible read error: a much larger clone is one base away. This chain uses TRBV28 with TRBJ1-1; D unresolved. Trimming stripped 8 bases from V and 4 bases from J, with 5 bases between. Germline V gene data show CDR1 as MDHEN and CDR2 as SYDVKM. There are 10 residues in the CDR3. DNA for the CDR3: TGTGCCAGCGGAAGCACTGAAGCTTTCTTT. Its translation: CASGSTEAFF. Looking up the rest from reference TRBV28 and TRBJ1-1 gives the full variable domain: DVKVTQSSRYLVKRTGEKVFLECVQDMDHENMFWYRQDPGLGLRLIYFSYDVKMKEKGDIPEGYSVSREKKERFSLILESASTNQTSMYLCASGSTEAFFGQGTRLTVV.

CDR3 loop: CASSLGQGMDTQYF. CDR3 nucleotide sequence: TGTGCCAGCAGCCTCGGACAGGGGATGGATACGCAGTATTTT. V and J are TRBV7-9 and TRBJ2-3; 9 nucleotides align to TRBD1. Per germline, CDR1 SEHNR and CDR2 FQNEAQ (reference sequence). This CDR3 region has 14 residues. Trimming took 5 bases from V and 6 from J; bases not matched to a gene: 6.

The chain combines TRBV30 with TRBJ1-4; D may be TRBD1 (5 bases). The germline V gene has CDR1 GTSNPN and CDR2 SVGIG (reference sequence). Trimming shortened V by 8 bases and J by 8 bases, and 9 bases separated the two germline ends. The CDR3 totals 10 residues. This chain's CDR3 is CAGGGEKLFF. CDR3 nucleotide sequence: TGTGCCGGGGGGGGAGAAAAACTGTTTTTT.

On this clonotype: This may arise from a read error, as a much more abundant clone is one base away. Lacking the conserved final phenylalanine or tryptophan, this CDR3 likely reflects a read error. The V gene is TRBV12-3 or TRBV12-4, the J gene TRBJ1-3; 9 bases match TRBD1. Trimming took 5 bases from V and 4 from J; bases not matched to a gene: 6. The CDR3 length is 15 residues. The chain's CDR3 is CASSRDRVAGNTIYY. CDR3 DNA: TGTGCCAGCAGTCGGGACAGGGTTGCCGGAAACACCATATATTAT.

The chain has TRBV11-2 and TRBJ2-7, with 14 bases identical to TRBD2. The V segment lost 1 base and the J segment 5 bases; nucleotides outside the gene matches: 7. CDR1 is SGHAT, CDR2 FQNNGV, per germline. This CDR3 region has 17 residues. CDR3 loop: CASSLVLSGLAGDEQYF. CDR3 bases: TGTGCCAGCAGCTTAGTCCTCTCGGGACTAGCGGGAGACGAGCAGTACTTC.

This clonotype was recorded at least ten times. The CDR3: CASSFKRVNTGELFF. The CDR3 coding sequence is TGTGCCAGCAGCTTTAAGCGGGTCAACACCGGGGAGCTGTTTTTT. This chain connects TRBV11-2 to TRBJ2-2, with a weak D call TRBD2 (6 bases). There are 15 residues in the CDR3. V gave up 3 bases and J gave up 2 bases, with 10 bases separating them. Germline CDR1 SGHAT, CDR2 FQNNGV.

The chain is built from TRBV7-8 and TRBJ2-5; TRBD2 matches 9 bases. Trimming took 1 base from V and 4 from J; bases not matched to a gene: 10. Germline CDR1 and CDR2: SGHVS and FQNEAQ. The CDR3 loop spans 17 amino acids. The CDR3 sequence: CASSLVSSGIDRETQYF. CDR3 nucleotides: TGTGCCAGCAGCTTAGTGTCTAGCGGGATAGATAGAGAGACCCAGTACTTC. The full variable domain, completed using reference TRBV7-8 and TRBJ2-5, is GAGVSQSPRYKVAKRGQDVALRCDPISGHVSLFWYQQALGQGPEFLTYFQNEAQLDKSGLPSDRFFAERPEGSVSTLKIQRTQQEDSAVYLCASSLVSSGIDRETQYFGPGTRLLVL.

CDR3 sequence reads: CASSEARNTIYF. CDR3 nucleotide sequence: TGTGCCAGCAGTGAAGCGCGGAACACCATATATTTT. The rearrangement uses TRBV6-1 and TRBJ1-3; D remains unclear. The V end lost 0 bases, the J end lost 7 bases, and 4 bases lay between the germline ends. This CDR3 is built from 12 residues. The V gene's germline CDR1 is MNHNS and CDR2 SASEGT.

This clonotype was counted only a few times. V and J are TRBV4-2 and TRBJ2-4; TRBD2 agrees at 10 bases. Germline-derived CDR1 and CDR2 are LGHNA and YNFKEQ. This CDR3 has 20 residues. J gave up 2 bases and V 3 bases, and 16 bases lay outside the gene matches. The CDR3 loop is CASSQAALAGEKRTKNIQYF. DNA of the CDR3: TGTGCCAGCAGCCAGGCCGCGCTAGCGGGAGAGAAGAGGACCAAAAACATTCAGTACTTC.

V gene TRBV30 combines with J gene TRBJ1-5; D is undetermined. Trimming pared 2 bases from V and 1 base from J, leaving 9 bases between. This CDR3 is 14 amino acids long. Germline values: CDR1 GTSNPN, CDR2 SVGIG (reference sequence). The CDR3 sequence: CAWSWDGSNQPQHF. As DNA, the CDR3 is TGTGCCTGGAGTTGGGATGGGAGCAATCAGCCCCAGCATTTT.

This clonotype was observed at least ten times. The CDR3 region has the DNA TGTGCCTGGACCGACAACACCGGGGAGCTGTTTTTT. This gives the protein CAWTDNTGELFF. The V gene is TRBV30, the J gene TRBJ2-2; no reliable D call. The CDR3 totals 12 residues. Trimming cost V 4 bases and J 2 bases, with 5 bases left between them. Germline V lookup: CDR1 GTSNPN, CDR2 SVGIG (reference sequence).

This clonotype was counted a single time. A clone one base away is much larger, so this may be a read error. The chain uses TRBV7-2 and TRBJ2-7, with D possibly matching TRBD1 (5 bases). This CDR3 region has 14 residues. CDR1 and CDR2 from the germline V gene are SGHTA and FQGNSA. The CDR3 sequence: CASSRTKGSCEQYF. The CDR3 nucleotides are TGTGCCAGCAGCCGGACAAAAGGGTCCTGCGAGCAGTACTTC.

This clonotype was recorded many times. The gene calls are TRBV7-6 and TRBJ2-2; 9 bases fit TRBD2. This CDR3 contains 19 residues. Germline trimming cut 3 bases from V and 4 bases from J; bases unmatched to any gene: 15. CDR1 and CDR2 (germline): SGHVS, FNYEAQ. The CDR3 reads CASSFEGTSPKWSTGELFF. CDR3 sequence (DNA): TGTGCCAGCAGCTTTGAGGGGACTAGCCCAAAATGGAGCACCGGGGAGCTGTTTTTT.

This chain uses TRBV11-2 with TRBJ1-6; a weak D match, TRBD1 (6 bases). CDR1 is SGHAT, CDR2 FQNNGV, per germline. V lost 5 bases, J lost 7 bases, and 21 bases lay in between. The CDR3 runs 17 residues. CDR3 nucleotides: TGTGCCAGCAGCCGCCCCGGGGGCGCTTATCGGAATTCACCCCTCCACTTT. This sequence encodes CASSRPGGAYRNSPLHF.

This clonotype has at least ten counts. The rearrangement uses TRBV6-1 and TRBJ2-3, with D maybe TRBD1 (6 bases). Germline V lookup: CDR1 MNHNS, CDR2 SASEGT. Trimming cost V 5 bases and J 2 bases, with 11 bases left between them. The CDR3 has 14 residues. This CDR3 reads CASSHREPTDTQYF. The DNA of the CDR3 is TGTGCCAGCAGTCACAGGGAGCCCACAGATACGCAGTATTTT.

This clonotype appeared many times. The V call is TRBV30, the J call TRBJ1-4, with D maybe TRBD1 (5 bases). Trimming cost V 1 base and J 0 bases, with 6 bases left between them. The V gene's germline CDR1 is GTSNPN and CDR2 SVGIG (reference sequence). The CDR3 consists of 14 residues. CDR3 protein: CAWSGQTTNEKLFF. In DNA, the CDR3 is TGTGCCTGGAGTGGACAGACAACTAATGAAAAACTGTTTTTT.

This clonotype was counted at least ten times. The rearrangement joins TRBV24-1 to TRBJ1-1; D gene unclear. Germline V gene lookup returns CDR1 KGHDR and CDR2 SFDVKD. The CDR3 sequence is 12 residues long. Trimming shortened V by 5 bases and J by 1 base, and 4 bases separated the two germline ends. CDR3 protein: CATSAGNTEAFF. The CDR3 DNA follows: TGTGCCACCAGTGCAGGGAACACTGAAGCTTTCTTT.

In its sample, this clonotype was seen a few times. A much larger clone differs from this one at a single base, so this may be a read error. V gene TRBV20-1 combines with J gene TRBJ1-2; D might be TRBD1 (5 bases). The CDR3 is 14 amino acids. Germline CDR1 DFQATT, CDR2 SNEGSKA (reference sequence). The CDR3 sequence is CSTRDLRTNYGYTF. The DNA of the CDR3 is TGCAGTACTAGAGATCTTAGGACAAACTATGGCTACACCTTC.

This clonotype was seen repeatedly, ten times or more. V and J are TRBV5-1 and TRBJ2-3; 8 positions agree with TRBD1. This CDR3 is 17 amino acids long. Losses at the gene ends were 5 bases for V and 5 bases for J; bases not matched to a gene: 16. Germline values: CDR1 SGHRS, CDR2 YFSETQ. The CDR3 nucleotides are TGCGCCAGCAGACTATCACCCACGACAGGGGTGGGAGATACGCAGTATTTT. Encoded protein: CASRLSPTTGVGDTQYF. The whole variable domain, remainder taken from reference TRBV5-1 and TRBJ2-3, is KAGVTQTPRYLIKTRGQQVTLSCSPISGHRSVSWYQQTPGQGLQFLFEYFSETQRNKGNFPGRFSGRQFSNSRSEMNVSTLELGDSALYLCASRLSPTTGVGDTQYFGPGTRLTVL.

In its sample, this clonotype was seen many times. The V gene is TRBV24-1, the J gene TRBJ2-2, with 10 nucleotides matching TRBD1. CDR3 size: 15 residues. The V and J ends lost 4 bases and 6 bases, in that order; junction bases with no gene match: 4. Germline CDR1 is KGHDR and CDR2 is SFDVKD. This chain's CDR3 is CATSDRGTGAGELFF. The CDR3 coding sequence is TGTGCCACCAGTGACCGTGGGACAGGGGCCGGGGAGCTGTTTTTT.

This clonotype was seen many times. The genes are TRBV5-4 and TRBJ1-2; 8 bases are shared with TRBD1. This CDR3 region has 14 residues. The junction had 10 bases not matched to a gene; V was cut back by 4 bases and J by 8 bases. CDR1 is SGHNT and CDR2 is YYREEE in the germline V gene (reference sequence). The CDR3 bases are TGTGCCAGCAGCGTTACAGGACAGGGCGGCGGCTACACCTTC. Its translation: CASSVTGQGGGYTF.

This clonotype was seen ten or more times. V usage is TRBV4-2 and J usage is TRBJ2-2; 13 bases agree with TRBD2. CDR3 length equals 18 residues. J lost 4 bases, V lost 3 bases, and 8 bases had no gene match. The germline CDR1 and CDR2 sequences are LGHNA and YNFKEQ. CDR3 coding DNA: TGTGCCAGCAGCCAGGAACTAGCGGGGGGGCTCCCCACCGGGGAGCTGTTTTTT. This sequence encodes CASSQELAGGLPTGELFF.

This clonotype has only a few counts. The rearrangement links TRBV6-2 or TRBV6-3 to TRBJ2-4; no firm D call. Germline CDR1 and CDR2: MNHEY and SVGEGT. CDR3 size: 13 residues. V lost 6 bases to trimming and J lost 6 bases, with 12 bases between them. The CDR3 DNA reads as TGTGCCAGCAGGGGGTACCCGGCAAACATTCAGTACTTC. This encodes CASRGYPANIQYF.